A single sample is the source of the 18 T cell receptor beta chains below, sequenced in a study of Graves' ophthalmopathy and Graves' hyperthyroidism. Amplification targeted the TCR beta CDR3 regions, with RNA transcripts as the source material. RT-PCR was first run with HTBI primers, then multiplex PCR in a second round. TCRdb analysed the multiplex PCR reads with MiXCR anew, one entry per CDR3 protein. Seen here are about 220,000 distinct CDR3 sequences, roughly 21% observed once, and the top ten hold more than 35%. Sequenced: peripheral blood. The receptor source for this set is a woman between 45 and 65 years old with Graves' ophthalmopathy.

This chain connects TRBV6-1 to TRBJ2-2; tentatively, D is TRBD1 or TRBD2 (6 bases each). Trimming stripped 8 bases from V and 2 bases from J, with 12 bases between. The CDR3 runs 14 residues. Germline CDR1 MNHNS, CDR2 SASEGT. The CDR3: CASRLGGNTGELFF. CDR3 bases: TGTGCCAGCCGATTGGGGGGCAACACCGGGGAGCTGTTTTTT.

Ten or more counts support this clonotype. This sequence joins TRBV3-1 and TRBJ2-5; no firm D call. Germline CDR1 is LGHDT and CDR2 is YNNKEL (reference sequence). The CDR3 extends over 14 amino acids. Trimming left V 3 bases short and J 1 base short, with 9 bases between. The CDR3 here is CASSHRRAQETQYF. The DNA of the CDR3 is TGTGCCAGCAGCCACCGAAGGGCCCAAGAGACCCAGTACTTC.

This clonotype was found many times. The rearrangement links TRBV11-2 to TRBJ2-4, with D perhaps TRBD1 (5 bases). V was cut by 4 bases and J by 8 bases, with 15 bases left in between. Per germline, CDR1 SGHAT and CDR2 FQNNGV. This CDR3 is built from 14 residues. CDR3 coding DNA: TGTGCCAGCAGCTCGCCACTCGGACATGACATTCAGTACTTC. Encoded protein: CASSSPLGHDIQYF.

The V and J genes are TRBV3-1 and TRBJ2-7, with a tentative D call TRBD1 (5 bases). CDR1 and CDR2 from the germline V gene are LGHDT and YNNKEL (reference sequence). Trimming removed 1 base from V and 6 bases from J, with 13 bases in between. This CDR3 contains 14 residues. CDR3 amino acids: CASSQVQGLSEQYF. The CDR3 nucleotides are TGTGCCAGCAGCCAAGTTCAGGGCCTCTCCGAGCAGTACTTC.

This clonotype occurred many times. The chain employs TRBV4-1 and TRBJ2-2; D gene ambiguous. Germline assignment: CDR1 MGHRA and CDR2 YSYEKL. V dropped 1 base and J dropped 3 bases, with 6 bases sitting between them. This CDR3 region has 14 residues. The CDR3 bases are TGCGCCAGCAGCCAAGGACGCGACACCGGGGAGCTGTTTTTT. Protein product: CASSQGRDTGELFF.

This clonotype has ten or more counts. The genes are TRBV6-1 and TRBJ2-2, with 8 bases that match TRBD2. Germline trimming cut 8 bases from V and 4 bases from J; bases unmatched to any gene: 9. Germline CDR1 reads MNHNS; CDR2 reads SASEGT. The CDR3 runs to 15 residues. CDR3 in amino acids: CASRRGRIGTGELFF. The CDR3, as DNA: TGTGCCAGCCGACGCGGGAGGATAGGCACCGGGGAGCTGTTTTTT.

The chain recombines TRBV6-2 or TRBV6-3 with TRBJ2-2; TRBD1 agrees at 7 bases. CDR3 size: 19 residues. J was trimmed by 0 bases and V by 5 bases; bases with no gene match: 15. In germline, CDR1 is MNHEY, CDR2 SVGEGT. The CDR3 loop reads CASSPRPKRQGTNTGELFF. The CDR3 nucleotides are TGTGCCAGCAGTCCTAGACCCAAACGACAGGGTACGAACACCGGGGAGCTGTTTTTT.

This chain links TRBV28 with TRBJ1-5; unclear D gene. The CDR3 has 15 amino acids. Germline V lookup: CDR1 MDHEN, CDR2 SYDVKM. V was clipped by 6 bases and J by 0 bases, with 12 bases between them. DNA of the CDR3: TGTGCCAGCAGCCCTAAGGGATATAGCAATCAGCCCCAGCATTTT. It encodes CASSPKGYSNQPQHF.

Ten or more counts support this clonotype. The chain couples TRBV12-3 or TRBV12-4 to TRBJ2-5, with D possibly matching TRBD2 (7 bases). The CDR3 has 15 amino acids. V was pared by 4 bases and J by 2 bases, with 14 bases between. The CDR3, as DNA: TGTGCCAGCAGTTGGGGGGGCGGGGAACAAGAGACCCAGTACTTC. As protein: CASSWGGGEQETQYF.

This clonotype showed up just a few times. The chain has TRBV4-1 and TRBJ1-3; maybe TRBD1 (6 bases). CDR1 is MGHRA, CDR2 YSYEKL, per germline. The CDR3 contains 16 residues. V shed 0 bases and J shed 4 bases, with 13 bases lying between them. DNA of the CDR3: TGCGCCAGCAGCCAAGATCTGGTCACAGGGGGAAACACCATATATTTT. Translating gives CASSQDLVTGGNTIYF.

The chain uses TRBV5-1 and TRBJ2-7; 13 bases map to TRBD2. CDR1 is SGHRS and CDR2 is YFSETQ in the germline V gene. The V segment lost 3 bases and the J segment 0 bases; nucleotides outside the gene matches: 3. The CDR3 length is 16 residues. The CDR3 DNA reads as TGCGCCAGCAGCTATGGACTAGCGGGAGCCTCCTACGAGCAGTACTTC. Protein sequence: CASSYGLAGASYEQYF.

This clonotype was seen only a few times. This CDR3 is CASSYPGARALANTGELFF. As DNA, the CDR3 is TGTGCCAGCAGTTACCCCGGGGCCAGGGCGCTTGCGAACACCGGGGAGCTGTTTTTT. The chain recombines TRBV6-2 or TRBV6-3 with TRBJ2-2; D may be TRBD1 or TRBD2 (5 bases each). CDR3 length equals 19 residues. Germline loops: CDR1 MNHEY, CDR2 SVGEGT. V dropped 2 bases and J dropped 0 bases, with 19 bases sitting between them.

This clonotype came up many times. This CDR3 reads CASQGGAGDTEAFF. CDR3 coding DNA: TGTGCCAGCCAAGGGGGGGCAGGAGACACTGAAGCTTTCTTT. This chain links TRBV27 with TRBJ1-1; perhaps TRBD1 as D (6 bases). Germline loops: CDR1 MNHEY, CDR2 SMNVEV (reference sequence). This CDR3 comprises 14 residues. Trimming shortened V by 8 bases and J by 3 bases, and 16 bases separated the two germline ends.

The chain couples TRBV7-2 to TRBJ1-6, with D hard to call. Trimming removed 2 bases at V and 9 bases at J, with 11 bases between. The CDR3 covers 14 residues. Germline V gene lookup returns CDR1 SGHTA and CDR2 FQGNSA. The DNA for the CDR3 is TGTGCCAGCAGCTTAAAGACTGACCGTTCACCCCTCCACTTT. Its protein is CASSLKTDRSPLHF.

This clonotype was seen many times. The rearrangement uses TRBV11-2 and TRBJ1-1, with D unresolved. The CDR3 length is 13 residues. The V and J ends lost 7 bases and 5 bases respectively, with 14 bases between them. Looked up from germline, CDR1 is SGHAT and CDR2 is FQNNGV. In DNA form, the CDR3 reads TGTGCCAGCACATATACAGCGCTTACTGAAGCTTTCTTT. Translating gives CASTYTALTEAFF.

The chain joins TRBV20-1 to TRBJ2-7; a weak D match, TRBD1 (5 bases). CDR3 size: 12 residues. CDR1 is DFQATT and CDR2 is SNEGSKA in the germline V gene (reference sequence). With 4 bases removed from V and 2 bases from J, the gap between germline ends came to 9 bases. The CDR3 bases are TGCAGTGCTACGTTCAGGGCCTACGAGCAGTACTTC. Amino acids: CSATFRAYEQYF.

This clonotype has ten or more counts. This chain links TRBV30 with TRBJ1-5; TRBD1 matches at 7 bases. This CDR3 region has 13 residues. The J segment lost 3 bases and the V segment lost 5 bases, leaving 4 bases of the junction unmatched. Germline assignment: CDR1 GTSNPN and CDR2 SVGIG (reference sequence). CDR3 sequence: CAWSGGTNQPQHF. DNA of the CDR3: TGTGCCTGGTCAGGGGGGACCAATCAGCCCCAGCATTTT.

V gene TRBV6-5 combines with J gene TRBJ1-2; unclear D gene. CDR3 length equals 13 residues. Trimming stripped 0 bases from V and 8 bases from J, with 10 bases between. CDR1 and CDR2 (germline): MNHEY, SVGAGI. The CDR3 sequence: CASSYSISGGYTF. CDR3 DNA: TGTGCCAGCAGTTACTCGATTTCGGGCGGCTACACCTTC.